This TCR beta chain was sequenced during a study of patients and donors after allogeneic stem cell transplantation. One entry per CDR3 protein results from TCRdb running MiXCR on the RT-PCR reads. The top ten hold less than 6.5% of the sample, which has nearly 2,000 distinct CDR3 sequences, 1.7% seen once. Germline values: CDR1 SEHNR, CDR2 FQNEAQ (reference sequence). Trimming at V came to 5 bases and at J to 6 bases, leaving 8 bases not matched to a gene. The CDR3 is 14 residues long. This clonotype rates as medium-sized (0.01 to 0.1%). Sequenced input: blood, either unsorted or a sorted T cell fraction (not recorded which). The receptor was derived from a human donor who was either an allogeneic HSCT recipient or a stem cell or donor lymphocyte infusion donor (not recorded which). It is not recorded whose cells these are; they may come from a transplant donor. This chain joins TRBV7-9 and TRBJ1-1; 8 nucleotides agree with TRBD1. This CDR3 is CASSTRTGIAEAFF. The CDR3 DNA follows: TGTGCCAGCAGCACAAGGACAGGGATTGCTGAAGCTTTCTTT.